This is a list of T cell receptor beta chains from one sample in a study of T cells in Graves' hyperthyroidism and ophthalmopathy. TCRdb re-called the multiplex PCR reads through MiXCR, storing one row per CDR3 protein. Counted here are about 840,000 distinct CDR3 sequences, roughly 37% occurring once; the ten biggest clones make up around 9.3%. Sequences were obtained from blood. Receptor source: a man younger than 30 with Graves' hyperthyroidism. Both conserved end residues are part of each CDR3. A D gene is named only where the DNA matches it firmly. For some rows the clone size is stated as once, few or many, or as a class when expanded; others skip it.

v_gene	j_gene	len	d_gene	abundance	CDR3aa	CDR3nt
TRBV20-1	TRBJ1-1	11	-	-	CSADGGGQAFF	TGCAGTGCTGATGGGGGGGGCCAGGCTTTCTTT
TRBV29-1	TRBJ1-1	12	-	-	CSGDLGAGEAFF	TGCAGCGGTGACTTGGGGGCCGGAGAAGCTTTCTTT
TRBV28	TRBJ1-5	16	TRBD1	once	CASSLSTGGGIAAQHF	TGTGCCAGCAGTTTATCGACAGGGGGTGGAATTGCAGCCCAGCATTTT
TRBV7-2	TRBJ2-5	12	-	-	CASGGAQETQYF	TGTGCCAGCGGGGGAGCCCAAGAGACCCAGTACTTC
TRBV2	TRBJ1-2	14	-	-	CASSGQITNYGYTF	TGTGCCAGCAGTGGACAGATAACTAACTATGGCTACACCTTC
TRBV19	TRBJ1-1	13	-	many	CASSMSRNTEAFF	TGTGCCAGTAGTATGAGCAGGAACACTGAAGCTTTCTTT
TRBV19	TRBJ2-7	15	TRBD2	-	CASSSEASGTYEQYF	TGTGCCAGTAGCTCTGAGGCTAGCGGGACGTACGAGCAGTACTTC
TRBV20-1	TRBJ1-1	13	-	once	CSATDPPDTEAFF	TGCAGTGCTACTGATCCTCCGGACACTGAAGCTTTCTTT
TRBV4-1	TRBJ2-7	16	-	few	CASSQEGSYTSYEQYF	TGCGCCAGCAGCCAAGAGGGGTCATATACCTCCTACGAGCAGTACTTC
TRBV16	TRBJ1-5	13	-	-	CASSRDFIGPQHF	TGTGCCAGCAGCCGGGACTTCATAGGGCCCCAGCATTTT
TRBV2	TRBJ1-5	15	-	-	CASTRGGGHVQPQHF	TGTGCCAGCACCCGCGGGGGGGGACACGTACAGCCCCAGCATTTT
TRBV4-1	TRBJ1-1	13	-	few	CASSQGSFAEAFF	TGCGCCAGCAGCCAAGGGAGTTTCGCTGAAGCTTTCTTT
TRBV7-6	TRBJ1-1	15	TRBD1	-	CASSFSGGMNTEAFF	TGTGCCAGCAGCTTCTCAGGGGGAATGAACACTGAAGCTTTCTTT
TRBV20-1	TRBJ2-7	15	TRBD2	few	CSARDASGRNYEQYF	TGCAGTGCTAGAGATGCTAGCGGGAGGAACTACGAGCAGTACTTC
TRBV4-1	TRBJ2-7	15	TRBD1	-	CASSQVPGQGYEQYF	TGCGCCAGCAGCCAAGTTCCGGGACAGGGCTACGAGCAGTACTTC
TRBV2	TRBJ2-7	12	-	many	CASRDPPYEQYF	TGTGCCAGCAGGGATCCTCCCTACGAGCAGTACTTC
TRBV7-2	TRBJ2-3	12	-	few	CASSLATDTQYF	TGTGCCAGCAGCTTAGCCACAGATACGCAGTATTTT
TRBV5-5	TRBJ1-4	15	-	-	CASSDRGAGNEKLFF	TGTGCCAGCAGCGACCGCGGGGCAGGGAACGAAAAACTGTTTTTT
TRBV19	TRBJ1-2	15	-	many	CASSTPGDEFYGYTF	TGTGCCAGTAGTACCCCAGGGGACGAATTCTATGGCTACACCTTC
TRBV12-3/TRBV12-4	TRBJ1-1	13	TRBD1	few	CASTRQGVTEAFF	TGTGCCAGCACTCGACAGGGGGTTACTGAAGCTTTCTTT
TRBV2	TRBJ1-1	10	-	many	CASEGTEAFF	TGTGCCAGCGAGGGCACTGAAGCTTTCTTT
TRBV5-6	TRBJ1-2	15	-	-	CASSYSGTSAYGYTF	TGTGCCAGCAGCTATTCAGGGACGTCGGCTTATGGCTACACCTTC
TRBV9	TRBJ2-6	11	-	-	CASSSRLGLTF	TGTGCCAGCAGCTCGAGACTAGGCCTGACTTTC
TRBV10-3	TRBJ1-2	14	-	-	CAIRVEREGHENTF	TGTGCCATCAGGGTCGAGCGGGAGGGCCACGAAAACACCTTC
TRBV6-5	TRBJ2-7	17	TRBD2	-	CASSPPGIAGGYYEQYF	TGTGCCAGCAGTCCACCCGGGATAGCGGGAGGATACTACGAGCAGTACTTC